This record concerns one T cell receptor (beta chain) sequence. This CDR3 has 14 residues. Germline CDR1 and CDR2: SGHRS and YFSETQ. V was pared by 4 bases and J by 8 bases, with 15 bases between. The data were obtained in a study of response to subunit inactivated influenza vaccine. Using its own MiXCR run on the RT-PCR reads, TCRdb lists one record per CDR3 protein. The sample includes 530,000 or so distinct CDR3 sequences, approximately 14% of them seen just once. The chain recombines TRBV5-1 with TRBJ1-4; possible D gene TRBD1, 5 bases. This clonotype was obtained from a man between 45 and 60 years old who received an inactivated influenza vaccine. This specimen consisted of PBMCs from blood, obtained 11 to 12 days after vaccination. The CDR3 spells CASSPQGGGEKLFF. The CDR3 nucleotides read TGCGCCAGCAGCCCGCAGGGAGGCGGGGAAAAACTGTTTTTT.